This T cell receptor beta chain was profiled in a study of blood T cell repertoires in COVID-19. Whole-study context: Nucleic acid was either cDNA or gDNA, and it came from T cells, B-cell-depleted T cells, or PBMCs.

Individuals aged about 18 to 89 years were recruited from about two dozen US areas. Allocation to cohorts depended on clinical history reported by the participants. The study counted Cohort 3 donors as recovered given two negative PCRs, clearance, or symptom resolution. The method was immunoSEQ multiplex PCR; TCRdb's version includes in-frame clones alone and lacks a portion of them. Found here are some 300,000 clones, under 90% of them singletons; the top ten hold roughly 10%. This CDR3 has 14 residues. J was trimmed by 8 bases and V by 8 bases; bases with no gene match: 11. The germline gives CDR1 MNHNS, CDR2 SASEGT. This clone has a single count.

V and J are TRBV6-1 and TRBJ1-4; 7 nucleotides match TRBD1. The sample taken for sequencing was PBMCs or T cells enriched from blood (not recorded which). This sequence was found in a woman aged 25-40 years who had recovered from COVID-19. This CDR3 reads CASLQGPLREKLFF. Here the CDR3 DNA reads TGTGCCAGCCTACAGGGGCCCCTGCGAGAAAAACTGTTTTTT.